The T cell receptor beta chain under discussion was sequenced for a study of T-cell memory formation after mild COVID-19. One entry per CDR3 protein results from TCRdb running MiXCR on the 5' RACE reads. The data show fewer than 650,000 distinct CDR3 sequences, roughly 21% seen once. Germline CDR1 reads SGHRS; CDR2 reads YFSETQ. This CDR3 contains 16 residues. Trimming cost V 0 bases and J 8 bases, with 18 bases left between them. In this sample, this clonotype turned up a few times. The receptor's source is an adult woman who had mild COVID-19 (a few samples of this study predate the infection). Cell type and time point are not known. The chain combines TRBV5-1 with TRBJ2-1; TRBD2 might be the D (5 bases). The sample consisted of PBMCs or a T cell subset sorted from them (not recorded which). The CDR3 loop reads CASSLAGSSGLHEQFF. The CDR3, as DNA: TGCGCCAGCAGCTTGGCCGGTAGCAGCGGTCTCCATGAGCAGTTCTTC.